This is a list of T cell receptor beta chains from one sample in a study of T cells in Graves' hyperthyroidism and ophthalmopathy. TCRdb recomputed calls from the multiplex PCR reads with MiXCR, one row per CDR3 protein. The sample contains about 550,000 distinct CDR3 sequences, about a fifth of which appear only once. Specimen: blood. The receptors were gathered from a man between 18 and 35 years old with Graves' hyperthyroidism. The CDR3 runs from the conserved cysteine through the conserved F or W. The D gene is left open where the match is weak. Size is stated for part of the rows, as once, few or many counts, or as a class when the clone is expanded.

V,D,J,size,CDR3,DNA
TRBV2,TRBD1,TRBJ2-7,many,CAAGTVSYEQYF,TGTGCCGCCGGGACAGTCTCCTACGAGCAGTACTTC
TRBV6-1,-,TRBJ1-1,many,CASRVRRGDTEAFF,TGTGCCAGCAGGGTTCGTAGGGGGGACACTGAAGCTTTCTTT
TRBV12-3/TRBV12-4,TRBD2,TRBJ2-2,-,CASSLRGLAENIVELFF,TGTGCCAGCAGTTTAAGGGGACTAGCGGAGAACATCGTGGAGCTGTTTTTT
TRBV29-1,-,TRBJ1-1,many,CSVEGRLYPPTEAFF,TGCAGCGTTGAAGGACGGCTCTACCCGCCCACTGAAGCTTTCTTT
TRBV5-1,TRBD2,TRBJ2-7,many,CASSFTGGGLEQYF,TGCGCCAGCAGCTTCACCGGCGGGGGGCTCGAGCAGTACTTC
TRBV12-3/TRBV12-4,TRBD1,TRBJ1-2,many,CASSSRGLKDGYTF,TGTGCCAGCAGTTCCAGGGGGCTTAAGGATGGCTACACCTTC
TRBV28,-,TRBJ2-4,few,CASNSGGVKNIQYF,TGTGCCAGCAATTCAGGGGGGGTCAAAAACATTCAGTACTTC
TRBV20-1,-,TRBJ1-5,many,CSARVSGAKYQPQHF,TGCAGTGCTCGAGTCTCAGGGGCGAAGTATCAGCCCCAGCATTTT
TRBV25-1,-,TRBJ2-7,many,CASSISEAEQYF,TGTGCCAGCAGTATCTCCGAGGCTGAGCAGTACTTC
TRBV6-2/TRBV6-3,-,TRBJ2-7,many,CASSKTTGRGYEQYF,TGTGCCAGCAGTAAAACTACCGGGCGAGGCTACGAGCAGTACTTC
TRBV6-5,-,TRBJ2-5,-,CASSLEGRLTQYF,TGTGCCAGCAGTCTCGAGGGGAGGTTAACCCAGTACTTC
TRBV6-6,TRBD1,TRBJ1-5,many,CASSSGQGANQPQHF,TGTGCCAGCAGTTCAGGGCAGGGGGCGAATCAGCCCCAGCATTTT
TRBV6-7,TRBD2,TRBJ2-7,many,CASSYSAGEGSYEQYF,TGTGCCAGCAGCTACAGTGCGGGGGAGGGCTCCTACGAGCAGTACTTC
TRBV6-1,-,TRBJ1-5,many,CASSEPRYSNQPQHF,TGTGCCAGCAGTGAACCCCGTTATAGCAATCAGCCCCAGCATTTT
TRBV29-1,TRBD1,TRBJ2-5,few,CSVYRGETQYF,TGCAGCGTCTACAGGGGGGAGACCCAGTACTTC
TRBV20-1,TRBD2,TRBJ2-7,many,CSARVWGTSGLGEQYF,TGCAGTGCTAGAGTTTGGGGGACTAGCGGTTTAGGGGAGCAGTACTTC
TRBV25-1,-,TRBJ2-5,-,CASSDLGTEETQYF,TGTGCCAGCAGTGATCTCGGGACTGAAGAGACCCAGTACTTC
TRBV19,-,TRBJ1-1,few,CASTYGGPNTEAFF,TGTGCCAGTACCTATGGGGGGCCGAACACTGAAGCTTTCTTT
TRBV6-2/TRBV6-3,-,TRBJ2-5,many,CASSYEANSLQETQYF,TGTGCCAGCAGTTACGAGGCAAACAGCCTCCAGGAGACCCAGTACTTC
TRBV19,TRBD1,TRBJ2-2,many,CASSYPGQGAAGELFF,TGTGCCAGTAGTTACCCGGGACAGGGGGCCGCCGGGGAGCTGTTTTTT
TRBV11-2,-,TRBJ2-7,-,CASSLVVSDYEQYF,TGTGCCAGCAGCTTAGTGGTTAGCGACTACGAGCAGTACTTC
TRBV7-2,-,TRBJ2-5,many,CASSQPGRGPQETQYF,TGTGCCAGCAGCCAACCGGGGCGGGGGCCGCAAGAGACCCAGTACTTC
TRBV12-3/TRBV12-4,-,TRBJ1-5,-,CASSLRAGRAGEPQHF,TGTGCCAGCAGTTTAAGGGCGGGACGGGCCGGAGAGCCCCAGCATTTT
TRBV6-2/TRBV6-3,-,TRBJ2-7,many,CASSYTPGTVTFYEQYF,TGTGCCAGCAGTTACACTCCGGGGACCGTCACATTTTACGAGCAGTACTTC
TRBV29-1,TRBD2,TRBJ2-7,few,CSVVLAGGPSYEQYF,TGCAGCGTTGTACTAGCGGGAGGGCCGTCCTACGAGCAGTACTTC
TRBV28,TRBD1,TRBJ2-7,many,CASSFRGLRREQYF,TGTGCCAGCAGTTTCAGGGGGCTTAGGCGCGAGCAGTACTTC
TRBV20-1,-,TRBJ1-5,many,CSATQGISNQPQHF,TGCAGTGCTACACAGGGAATAAGCAATCAGCCCCAGCATTTT
TRBV9,-,TRBJ1-1,many,CASSVVEKMNTEAFF,TGTGCCAGCAGCGTAGTTGAGAAGATGAACACTGAAGCTTTCTTT
TRBV6-5,-,TRBJ2-7,many,CASSSGSLGYEQYF,TGTGCCAGCAGTTCAGGGTCCCTCGGCTACGAGCAGTACTTC
TRBV28,-,TRBJ2-5,many,CASSDGAPQETQYF,TGTGCCAGCAGTGACGGGGCACCCCAAGAGACCCAGTACTTC
TRBV4-3,TRBD2,TRBJ2-7,many,CASSHGRGGPFEQYF,TGCGCCAGCAGCCACGGCCGGGGGGGGCCTTTCGAGCAGTACTTC
TRBV20-1,-,TRBJ1-2,few,CSATPGRGGYTF,TGCAGTGCTACACCCGGCCGGGGAGGCTACACCTTC
TRBV15,-,TRBJ1-1,many,CATSGGGPEAFF,TGTGCCACCAGCGGAGGGGGACCTGAAGCTTTCTTT
TRBV19,TRBD2,TRBJ2-2,-,CASSPILAGFSTGELFF,TGTGCCAGTAGTCCGATCTTAGCGGGGTTTTCCACCGGGGAGCTGTTTTTT
TRBV28,-,TRBJ1-5,many,CASSFPQGSGQPQHF,TGTGCCAGCAGTTTCCCACAGGGTTCGGGTCAGCCCCAGCATTTT
TRBV4-2,-,TRBJ1-1,many,CASSQAGELEAFF,TGTGCCAGCAGCCAAGCTGGAGAGCTTGAAGCTTTCTTT
TRBV15,-,TRBJ1-1,many,CATSFSRAAEAFF,TGTGCCACCAGCTTCTCCAGAGCCGCTGAAGCTTTCTTT
TRBV20-1,-,TRBJ2-5,-,CSARAPGPQETQYF,TGCAGTGCTAGAGCCCCAGGTCCCCAAGAGACCCAGTACTTC
TRBV6-5,-,TRBJ2-7,many,CASSYYSREQYF,TGTGCCAGCAGTTACTACTCTCGGGAGCAGTACTTC
TRBV30,-,TRBJ1-2,few,CAWGIRDIGGYTF,TGTGCCTGGGGGATCCGGGACATAGGTGGCTACACCTTC
TRBV6-1,-,TRBJ1-5,-,CASQFSRNQPQHF,TGTGCCAGCCAATTTAGTCGGAATCAGCCCCAGCATTTT
TRBV2,-,TRBJ1-5,many,CASSVSGQINQPQHF,TGTGCCAGCAGTGTCAGCGGGCAGATAAATCAGCCCCAGCATTTT
TRBV3-1,-,TRBJ2-5,few,CASGLGVQETQYF,TGTGCCAGCGGCCTAGGAGTCCAAGAGACCCAGTACTTC
TRBV2,TRBD1,TRBJ1-5,many,CASSRTGDHRNQPQHF,TGTGCCAGCAGTAGGACAGGGGACCACCGCAATCAGCCCCAGCATTTT
TRBV7-9,TRBD1,TRBJ1-1,many,CASSGTAAEAFF,TGTGCCAGCAGCGGGACAGCGGCTGAAGCTTTCTTT
TRBV6-1,TRBD2,TRBJ2-5,-,CASSATSGRAQETQYF,TGTGCCAGCAGTGCGACTAGCGGGAGGGCCCAAGAGACCCAGTACTTC
TRBV27,TRBD1,TRBJ2-7,many,CASSSNRGRSYEQYF,TGTGCCAGCAGTTCCAACAGGGGTCGTTCCTACGAGCAGTACTTC
TRBV7-2,-,TRBJ1-2,many,CASSLEGRAPYGYTF,TGTGCCAGCAGCTTAGAGGGCAGGGCACCTTATGGCTACACCTTC
TRBV28,-,TRBJ1-3,few,CASSPGVAGTGNTIYF,TGTGCCAGCAGCCCAGGGGTTGCAGGGACTGGAAACACCATATATTTT
TRBV6-1,TRBD2,TRBJ2-7,-,CASSGLAGEYAQYF,TGTGCCAGCAGTGGGCTAGCGGGAGAGTACGCGCAGTACTTC
TRBV30,-,TRBJ2-5,-,CAWTDRWLGETQYF,TGTGCCTGGACCGACAGGTGGCTCGGGGAGACCCAGTACTTC
TRBV27,-,TRBJ1-3,many,CASSSRGRSGNTIYF,TGTGCCAGCAGTTCCCGGGGACGCTCTGGAAACACCATATATTTT
TRBV12-3/TRBV12-4,TRBD1,TRBJ2-5,many,CASSREGTGGTQYF,TGTGCCAGCAGCCGTGAGGGGACAGGGGGGACCCAGTACTTC
TRBV12-3/TRBV12-4,TRBD2,TRBJ2-2,many,CASSFKTSGGQRTGELFF,TGTGCCAGCAGTTTTAAGACTAGCGGGGGGCAGAGAACCGGGGAGCTGTTTTTT
TRBV24-1,-,TRBJ2-5,many,CATSDLQEGKTQYF,TGTGCCACCAGTGATTTGCAAGAAGGGAAGACCCAGTACTTC
TRBV2,-,TRBJ1-5,many,CASAFAGAFQPQHF,TGTGCCAGCGCCTTCGCAGGGGCGTTTCAGCCCCAGCATTTT
TRBV4-1,-,TRBJ2-7,many,CASSQDGTLRYEQYF,TGCGCCAGCAGCCAAGATGGTACTCTTCGCTACGAGCAGTACTTC
TRBV12-3/TRBV12-4,-,TRBJ2-6,many,CASSLSGGGGPRVLTF,TGTGCCAGCAGTTTAAGTGGAGGGGGGGGCCCCAGGGTCCTGACTTTC
TRBV20-1,TRBD1,TRBJ1-6,many,CSARVGTAQRTYNSPLHF,TGCAGTGCTAGAGTCGGGACAGCCCAAAGGACCTATAATTCACCCCTCCACTTT
TRBV4-2,-,TRBJ1-5,many,CASSRRDRWDEWRVNNQPQHF,TGTGCCAGCAGCCGACGGGACCGATGGGACGAATGGCGGGTCAACAATCAGCCCCAGCATTTT